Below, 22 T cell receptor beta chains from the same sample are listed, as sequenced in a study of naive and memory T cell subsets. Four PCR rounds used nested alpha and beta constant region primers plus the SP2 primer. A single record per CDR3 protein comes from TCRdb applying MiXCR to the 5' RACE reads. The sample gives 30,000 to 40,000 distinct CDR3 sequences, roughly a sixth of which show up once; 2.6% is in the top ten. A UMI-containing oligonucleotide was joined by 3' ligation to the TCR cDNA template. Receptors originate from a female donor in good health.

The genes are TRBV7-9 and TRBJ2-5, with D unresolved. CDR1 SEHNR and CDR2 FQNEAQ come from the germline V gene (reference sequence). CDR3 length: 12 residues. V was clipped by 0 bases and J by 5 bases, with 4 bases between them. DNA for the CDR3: TGTGCCAGCAGCTTAGCCTGGGAGACCCAGTACTTC. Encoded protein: CASSLAWETQYF.

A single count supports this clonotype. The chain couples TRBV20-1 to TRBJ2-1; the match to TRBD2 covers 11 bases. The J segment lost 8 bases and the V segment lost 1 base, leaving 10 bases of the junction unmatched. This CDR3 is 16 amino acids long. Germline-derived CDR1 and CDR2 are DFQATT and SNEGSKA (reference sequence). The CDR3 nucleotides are TGCAGTGCTAGAGCCGGACTAGCGGGTATTGGGCATGAGCAGTTCTTC. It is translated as CSARAGLAGIGHEQFF.

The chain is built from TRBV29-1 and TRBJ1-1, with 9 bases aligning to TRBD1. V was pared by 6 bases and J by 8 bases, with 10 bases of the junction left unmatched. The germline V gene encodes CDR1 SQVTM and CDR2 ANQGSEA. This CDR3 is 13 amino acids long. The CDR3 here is CSVRQGVNREAFF. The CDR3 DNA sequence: TGCAGCGTCCGACAGGGGGTTAATCGCGAAGCTTTCTTT.

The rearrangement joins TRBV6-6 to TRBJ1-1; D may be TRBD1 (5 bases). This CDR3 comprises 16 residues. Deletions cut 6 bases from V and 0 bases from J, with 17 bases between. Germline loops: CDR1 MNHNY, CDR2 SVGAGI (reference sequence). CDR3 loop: CASSQGSFSMNTEAFF. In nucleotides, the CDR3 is TGTGCCAGCAGCCAGGGCAGTTTCTCCATGAACACTGAAGCTTTCTTT.

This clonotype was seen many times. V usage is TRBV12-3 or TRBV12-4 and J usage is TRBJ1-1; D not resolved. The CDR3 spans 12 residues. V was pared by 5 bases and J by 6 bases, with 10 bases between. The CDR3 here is CASSLWTAEAFF. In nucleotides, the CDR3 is TGTGCCAGCAGTCTCTGGACGGCTGAAGCTTTCTTT.

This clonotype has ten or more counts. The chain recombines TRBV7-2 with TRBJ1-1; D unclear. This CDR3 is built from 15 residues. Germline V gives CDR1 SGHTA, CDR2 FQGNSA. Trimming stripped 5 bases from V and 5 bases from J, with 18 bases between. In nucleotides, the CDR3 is TGTGCCAGCAGCCTTAGAGCGGAGGGAGGTACTGAAGCTTTCTTT. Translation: CASSLRAEGGTEAFF. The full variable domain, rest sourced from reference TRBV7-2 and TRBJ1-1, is GAGVSQSPSNKVTEKGKDVELRCDPISGHTALYWYRQSLGQGLEFLIYFQGNSAPDKSGLPSDRFSAERTGGSVSTLTIQRTQQEDSAVYLCASSLRAEGGTEAFFGQGTRLTVV.

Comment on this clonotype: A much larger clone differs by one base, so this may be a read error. CDR3 DNA: TGCAGCGTCGACCAGGGAGGGACTGAAGCTTTCTTT. Amino acids: CSVDQGGTEAFF. The chain combines TRBV29-1 with TRBJ1-1, with D perhaps TRBD1 (5 bases). The CDR3 totals 12 residues. Germline loops: CDR1 SQVTM, CDR2 ANQGSEA. Trimming stripped 6 bases from V and 5 bases from J, with 13 bases between.

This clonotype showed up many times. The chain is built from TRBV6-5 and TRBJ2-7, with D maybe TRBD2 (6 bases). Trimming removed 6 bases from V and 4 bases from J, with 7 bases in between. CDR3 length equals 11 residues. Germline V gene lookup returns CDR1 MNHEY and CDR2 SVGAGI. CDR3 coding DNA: TGTGCCAGCAGACGGGGGTACGAGCAGTACTTC. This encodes CASRRGYEQYF.

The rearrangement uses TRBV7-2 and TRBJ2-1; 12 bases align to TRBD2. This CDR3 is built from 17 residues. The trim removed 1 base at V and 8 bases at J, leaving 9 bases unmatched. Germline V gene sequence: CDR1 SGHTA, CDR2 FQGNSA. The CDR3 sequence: CASSLDWTSGVRDEQFF. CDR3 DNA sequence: TGTGCCAGCAGCTTAGATTGGACTAGCGGGGTAAGGGATGAGCAGTTCTTC.

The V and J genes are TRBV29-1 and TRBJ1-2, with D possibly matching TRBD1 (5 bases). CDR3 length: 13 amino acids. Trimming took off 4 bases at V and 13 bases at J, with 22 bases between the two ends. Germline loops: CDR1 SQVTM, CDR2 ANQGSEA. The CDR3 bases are TGCAGCGTTGGGTGGGGCAGGGAGGATGGCGTCACCTTC. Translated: CSVGWGREDGVTF.

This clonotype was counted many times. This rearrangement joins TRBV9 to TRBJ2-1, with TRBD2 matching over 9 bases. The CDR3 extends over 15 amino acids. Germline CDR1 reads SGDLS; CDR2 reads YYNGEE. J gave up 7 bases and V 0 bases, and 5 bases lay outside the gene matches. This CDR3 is CASSVGGGARNEQFF. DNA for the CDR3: TGTGCCAGCAGCGTAGGCGGGGGGGCTAGGAATGAGCAGTTCTTC.

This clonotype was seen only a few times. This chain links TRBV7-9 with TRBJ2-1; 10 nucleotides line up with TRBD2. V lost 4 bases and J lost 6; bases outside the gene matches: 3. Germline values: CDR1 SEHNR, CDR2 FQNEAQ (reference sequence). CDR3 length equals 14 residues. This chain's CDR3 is CASSSRLAGNEQFF. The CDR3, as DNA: TGTGCCAGCAGCTCTAGACTAGCGGGCAATGAGCAGTTCTTC.

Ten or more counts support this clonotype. The CDR3 loop reads CASAGTIYEQYF. Here the CDR3 DNA reads TGTGCCAGCGCCGGCACCATCTACGAGCAGTACTTC. The rearrangement uses TRBV6-6 and TRBJ2-7, with unresolved D. V was cut by 8 bases and J by 3 bases, with 11 bases left in between. The germline V gene has CDR1 MNHNY and CDR2 SVGAGI (reference sequence). The CDR3 sequence is 12 residues long.

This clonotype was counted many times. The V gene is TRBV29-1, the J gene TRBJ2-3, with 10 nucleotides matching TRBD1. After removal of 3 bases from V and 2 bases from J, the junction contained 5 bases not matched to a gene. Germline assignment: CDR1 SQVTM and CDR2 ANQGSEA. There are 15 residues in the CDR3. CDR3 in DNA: TGCAGCGTTGACCCGGGACAGGGGAACACAGATACGCAGTATTTT. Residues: CSVDPGQGNTDTQYF.

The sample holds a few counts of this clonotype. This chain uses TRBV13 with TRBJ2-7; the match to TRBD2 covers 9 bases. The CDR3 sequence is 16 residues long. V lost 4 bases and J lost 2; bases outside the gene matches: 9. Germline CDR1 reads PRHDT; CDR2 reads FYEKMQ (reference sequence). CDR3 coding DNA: TGTGCCAGCAGCTCGAGGAACGCGGGGGGGACCTACGAGCAGTACTTC. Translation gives CASSSRNAGGTYEQYF. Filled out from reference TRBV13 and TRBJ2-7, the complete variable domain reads AAGVIQSPRHLIKEKRETATLKCYPIPRHDTVYWYQQGPGQDPQFLISFYEKMQSDKGSIPDRFSAQQFSDYHSELNMSSLELGDSALYFCASSSRNAGGTYEQYFGPGTRLTVT.

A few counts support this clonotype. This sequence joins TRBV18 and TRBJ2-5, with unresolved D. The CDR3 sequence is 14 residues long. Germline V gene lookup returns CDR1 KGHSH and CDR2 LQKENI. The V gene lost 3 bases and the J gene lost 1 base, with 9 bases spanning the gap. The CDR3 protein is CASSPRPSQETQYF. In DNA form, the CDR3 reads TGTGCCAGCTCACCTCGACCTAGCCAAGAGACCCAGTACTTC.

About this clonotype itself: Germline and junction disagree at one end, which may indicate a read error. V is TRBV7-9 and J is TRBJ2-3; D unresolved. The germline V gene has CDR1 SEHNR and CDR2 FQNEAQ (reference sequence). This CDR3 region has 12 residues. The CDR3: CVSSSLPSVLYF. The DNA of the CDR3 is TGTGTCAGCAGCTCACTTCCTTCGGTGCTGTATTTT.

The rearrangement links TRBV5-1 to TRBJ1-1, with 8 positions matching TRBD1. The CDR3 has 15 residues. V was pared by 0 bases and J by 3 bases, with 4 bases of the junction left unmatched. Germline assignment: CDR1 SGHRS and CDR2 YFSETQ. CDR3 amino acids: CASSLAGGYDTEAFF. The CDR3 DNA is TGCGCCAGCAGCTTGGCAGGGGGCTACGACACTGAAGCTTTCTTT.

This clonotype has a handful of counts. The CDR3 nucleotides are TGCAGTGCTAGAGACGGACTAGCGGGGTGGTCGGATACGCAGTATTTT. Translation gives CSARDGLAGWSDTQYF. The chain uses TRBV20-1 and TRBJ2-3; 12 bases align to TRBD2. The CDR3 contains 16 residues. V was clipped by 0 bases and J by 6 bases; unmatched bases: 7. In germline, CDR1 is DFQATT, CDR2 SNEGSKA (reference sequence).

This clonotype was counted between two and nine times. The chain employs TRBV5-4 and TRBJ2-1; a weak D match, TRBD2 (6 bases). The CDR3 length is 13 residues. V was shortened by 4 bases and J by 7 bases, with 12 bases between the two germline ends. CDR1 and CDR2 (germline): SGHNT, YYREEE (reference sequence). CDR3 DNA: TGTGCCAGCAGCCTAAGGACTACGAATGAGCAGTTCTTC. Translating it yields CASSLRTTNEQFF.

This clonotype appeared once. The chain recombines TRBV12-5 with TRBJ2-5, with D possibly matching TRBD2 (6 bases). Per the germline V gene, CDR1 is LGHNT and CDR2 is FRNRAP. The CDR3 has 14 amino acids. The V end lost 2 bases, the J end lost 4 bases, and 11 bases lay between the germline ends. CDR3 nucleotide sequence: TGTGCTAGTGGTTTGCTCGGGGGTGGAGAGACCCAGTACTTC. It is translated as CASGLLGGGETQYF.

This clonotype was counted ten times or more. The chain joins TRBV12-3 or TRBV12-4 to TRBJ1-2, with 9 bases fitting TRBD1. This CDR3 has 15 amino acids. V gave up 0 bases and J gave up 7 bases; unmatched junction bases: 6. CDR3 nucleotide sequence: TGTGCCAGCAGTTTAGCGGACAGGGGAGTAGGTGGCTACACCTTC. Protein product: CASSLADRGVGGYTF.